This section outlines one T cell receptor beta chain sequence together with its context. The table came from immunoSEQ multiplex PCR; TCRdb's copy has only in-frame clones and leaves some out. The sample records roughly 66,000 clones, about four fifths being singletons. This entry comes from a study of OX40 agonist ivuxolimab in advanced cancers. About the study: Dose-escalation patients suffered from hepatocellular carcinoma, melanoma, renal cell or head and neck cancer.

The CDR3 is 16 amino acids. V shed 4 bases and J 4 bases; nucleotides not matched to a gene: 9. The sample in question was CD4+ or CD8+ T cells sorted from blood, obtained in a trial of the OX40 agonist ivuxolimab. The receptor comes from an adult with an advanced solid tumor such as melanoma, head and neck, liver or kidney cancer. The rearrangement links TRBV5-3 to TRBJ2-2, with 8 positions matching TRBD2. TRBV5-3 is flagged as an ORF with uncertain function. The CDR3 region is CARSPNSGTPTGELFF. CDR3 nucleotide sequence: TGTGCCAGAAGCCCCAATAGCGGGACACCCACCGGGGAGCTGTTTTTT.